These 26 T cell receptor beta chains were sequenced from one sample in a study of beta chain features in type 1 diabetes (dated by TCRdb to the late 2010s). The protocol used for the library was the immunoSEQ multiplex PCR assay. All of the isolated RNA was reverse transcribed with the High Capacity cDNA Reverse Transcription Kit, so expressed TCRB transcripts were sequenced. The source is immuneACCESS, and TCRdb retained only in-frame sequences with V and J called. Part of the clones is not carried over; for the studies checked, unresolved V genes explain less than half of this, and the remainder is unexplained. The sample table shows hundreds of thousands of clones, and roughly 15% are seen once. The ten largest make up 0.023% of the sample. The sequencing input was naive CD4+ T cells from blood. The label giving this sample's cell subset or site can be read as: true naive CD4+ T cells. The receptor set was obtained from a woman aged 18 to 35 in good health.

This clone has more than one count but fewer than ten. The CDR3 loop reads CASSSSGEGYTF. CDR3 bases: TGTGCCAGCAGTTCGTCAGGGGAAGGCTACACCTTC. The chain employs TRBV28 and TRBJ1-2, with D perhaps matching TRBD1 (6 bases). CDR1 is MDHEN, CDR2 SYDVKM, per germline. This CDR3 comprises 12 residues. Trimming took off 4 bases at V and 8 bases at J, with 11 bases between the two ends.

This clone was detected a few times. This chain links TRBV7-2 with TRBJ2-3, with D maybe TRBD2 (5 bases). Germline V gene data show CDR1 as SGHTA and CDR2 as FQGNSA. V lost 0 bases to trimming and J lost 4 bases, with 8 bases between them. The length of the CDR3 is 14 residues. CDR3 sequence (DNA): TGTGCCAGCAGCTTAGCGGGAGAGGCAGATACGCAGTATTTT. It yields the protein CASSLAGEADTQYF. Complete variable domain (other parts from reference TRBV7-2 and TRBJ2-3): GAGVSQSPSNKVTEKGKDVELRCDPISGHTALYWYRQSLGQGLEFLIYFQGNSAPDKSGLPSDRFSAERTGGSVSTLTIQRTQQEDSAVYLCASSLAGEADTQYFGPGTRLTVL.

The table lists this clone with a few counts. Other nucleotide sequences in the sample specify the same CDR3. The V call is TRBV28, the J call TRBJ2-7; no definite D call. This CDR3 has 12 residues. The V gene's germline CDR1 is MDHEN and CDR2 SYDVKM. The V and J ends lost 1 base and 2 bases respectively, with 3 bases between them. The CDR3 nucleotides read TGTGCCAGCAGTTTATATCCCTACGAGCAGTACTTC. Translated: CASSLYPYEQYF.

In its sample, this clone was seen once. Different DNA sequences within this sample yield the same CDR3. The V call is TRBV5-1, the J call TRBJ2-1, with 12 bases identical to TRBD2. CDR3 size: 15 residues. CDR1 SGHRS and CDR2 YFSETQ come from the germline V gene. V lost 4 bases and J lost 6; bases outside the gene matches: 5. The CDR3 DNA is TGCGCCAGCAGCACCCTAGCGGGAGGGCCCAATGAGCAGTTCTTC. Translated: CASSTLAGGPNEQFF.

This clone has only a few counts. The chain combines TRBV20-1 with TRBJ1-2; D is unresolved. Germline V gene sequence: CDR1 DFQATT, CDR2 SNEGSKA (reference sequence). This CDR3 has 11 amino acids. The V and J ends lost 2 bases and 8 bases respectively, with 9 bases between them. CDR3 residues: CSARQSGGYTF. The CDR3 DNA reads TGCAGTGCTAGACAGAGCGGAGGCTACACCTTC.

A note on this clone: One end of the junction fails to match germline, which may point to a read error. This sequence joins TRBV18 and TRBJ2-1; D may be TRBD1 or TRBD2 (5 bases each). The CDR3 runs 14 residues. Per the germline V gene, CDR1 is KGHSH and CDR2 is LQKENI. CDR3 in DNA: TGTGCCAGCTCACCGGGGACCTCCTCCAATGAGCAGTTCTTC. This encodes CASSPGTSSNEQFF.

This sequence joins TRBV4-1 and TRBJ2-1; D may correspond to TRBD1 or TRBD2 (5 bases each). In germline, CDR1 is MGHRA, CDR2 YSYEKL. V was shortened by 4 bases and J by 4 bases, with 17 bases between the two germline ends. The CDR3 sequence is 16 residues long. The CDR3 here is CASSPVGRANYNEQFF. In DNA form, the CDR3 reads TGCGCCAGCAGCCCGGTGGGGCGGGCGAATTACAATGAGCAGTTCTTC.

CDR3 residues: CASSYSVWNTGELFF. The CDR3 region has the DNA TGTGCCAGCAGTTACTCGGTATGGAACACCGGGGAGCTGTTTTTT. This rearrangement joins TRBV6-6 to TRBJ2-2; D is uncertain. The CDR3 contains 15 residues. Looked up from germline, CDR1 is MNHNY and CDR2 is SVGAGI (reference sequence). V was trimmed by 0 bases and J by 1 base, leaving 6 bases between them.

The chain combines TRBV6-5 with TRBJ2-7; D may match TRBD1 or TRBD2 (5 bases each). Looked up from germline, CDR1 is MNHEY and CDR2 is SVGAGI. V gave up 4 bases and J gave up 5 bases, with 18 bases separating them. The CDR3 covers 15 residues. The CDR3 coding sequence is TGTGCCAGCAGTTTCACCACCGGGACCCCACACGAGCAGTACTTC. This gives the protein CASSFTTGTPHEQYF.

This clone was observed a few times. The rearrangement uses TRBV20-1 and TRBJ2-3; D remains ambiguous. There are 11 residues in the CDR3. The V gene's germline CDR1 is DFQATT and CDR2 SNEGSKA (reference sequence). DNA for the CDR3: TGCAGCGGAACGAGGACGGATACGCAGTATTTT. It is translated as CSGTRTDTQYF.

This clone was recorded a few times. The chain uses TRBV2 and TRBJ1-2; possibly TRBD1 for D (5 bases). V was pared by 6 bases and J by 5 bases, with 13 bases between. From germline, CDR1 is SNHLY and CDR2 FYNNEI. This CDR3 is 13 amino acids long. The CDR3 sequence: CASSEEGPYGYTF. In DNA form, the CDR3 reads TGTGCCAGCAGCGAGGAGGGGCCATATGGCTACACCTTC.

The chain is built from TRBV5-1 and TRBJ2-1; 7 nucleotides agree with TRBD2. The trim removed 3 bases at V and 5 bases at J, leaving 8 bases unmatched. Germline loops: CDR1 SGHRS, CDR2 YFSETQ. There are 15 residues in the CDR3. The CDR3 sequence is CASSSGGLPDNEQFF. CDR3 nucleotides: TGCGCCAGCAGCTCCGGGGGACTACCAGACAATGAGCAGTTCTTC.

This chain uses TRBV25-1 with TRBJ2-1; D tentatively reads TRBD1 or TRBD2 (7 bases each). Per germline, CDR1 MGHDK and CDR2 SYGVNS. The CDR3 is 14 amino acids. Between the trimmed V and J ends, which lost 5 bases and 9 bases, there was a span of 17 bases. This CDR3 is CASSSGMGDSEQFF. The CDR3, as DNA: TGTGCCAGCAGTAGCGGGATGGGGGACAGTGAGCAGTTCTTC.

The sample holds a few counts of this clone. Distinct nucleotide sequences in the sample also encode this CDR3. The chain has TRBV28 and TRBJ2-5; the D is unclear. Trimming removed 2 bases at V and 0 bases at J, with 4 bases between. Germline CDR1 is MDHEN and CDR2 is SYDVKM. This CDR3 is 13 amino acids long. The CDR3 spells CASSLGHQETQYF. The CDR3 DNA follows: TGTGCCAGCAGTTTAGGCCACCAAGAGACCCAGTACTTC.

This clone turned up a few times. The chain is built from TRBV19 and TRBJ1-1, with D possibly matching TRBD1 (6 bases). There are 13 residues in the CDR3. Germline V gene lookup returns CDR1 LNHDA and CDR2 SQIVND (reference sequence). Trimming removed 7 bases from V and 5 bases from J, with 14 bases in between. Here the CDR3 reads CASKTGFRTEAFF. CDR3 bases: TGTGCCAGTAAGACAGGATTTAGAACTGAAGCTTTCTTT.

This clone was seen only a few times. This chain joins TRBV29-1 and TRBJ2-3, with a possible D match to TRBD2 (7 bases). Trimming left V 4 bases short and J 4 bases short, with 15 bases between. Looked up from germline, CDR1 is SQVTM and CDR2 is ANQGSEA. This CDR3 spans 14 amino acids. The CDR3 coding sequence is TGCAGCGTTGTAGAGGGGGGGACGCCAGATACGCAGTATTTT. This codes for CSVVEGGTPDTQYF.

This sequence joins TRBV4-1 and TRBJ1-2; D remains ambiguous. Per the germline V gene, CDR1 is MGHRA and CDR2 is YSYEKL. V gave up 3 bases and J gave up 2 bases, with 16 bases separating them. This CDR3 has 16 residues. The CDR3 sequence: CASSHSRASDNYGYTF. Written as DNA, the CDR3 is TGCGCCAGCAGCCATTCAAGGGCCTCGGACAACTATGGCTACACCTTC.

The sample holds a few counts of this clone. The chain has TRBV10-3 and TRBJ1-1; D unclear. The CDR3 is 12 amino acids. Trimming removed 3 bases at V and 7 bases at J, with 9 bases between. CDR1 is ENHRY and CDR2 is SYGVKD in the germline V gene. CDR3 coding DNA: TGTGCCATCAGTGAACCGGGAATTGAAGCTTTCTTT. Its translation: CAISEPGIEAFF.

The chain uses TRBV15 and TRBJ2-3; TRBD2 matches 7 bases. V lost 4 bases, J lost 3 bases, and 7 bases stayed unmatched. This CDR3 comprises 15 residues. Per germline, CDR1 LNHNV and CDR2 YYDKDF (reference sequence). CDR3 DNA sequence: TGTGCCACCAGCATAGAATGGGGGGGAACAGATACGCAGTATTTT. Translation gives CATSIEWGGTDTQYF.

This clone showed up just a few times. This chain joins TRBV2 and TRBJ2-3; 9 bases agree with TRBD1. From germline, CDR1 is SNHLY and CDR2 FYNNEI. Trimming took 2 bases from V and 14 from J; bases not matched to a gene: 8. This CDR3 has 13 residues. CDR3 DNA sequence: TGTGCCAGCAGTGAACCGGGACAGGGCTTGCCGTATTTT. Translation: CASSEPGQGLPYF.

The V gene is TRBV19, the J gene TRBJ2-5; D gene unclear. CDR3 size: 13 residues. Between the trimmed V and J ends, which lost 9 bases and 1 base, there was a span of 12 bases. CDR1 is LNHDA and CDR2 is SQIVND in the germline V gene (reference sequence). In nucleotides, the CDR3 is TGTGCCAGCTCGAAAGGGATCCAAGAGACCCAGTACTTC. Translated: CASSKGIQETQYF.

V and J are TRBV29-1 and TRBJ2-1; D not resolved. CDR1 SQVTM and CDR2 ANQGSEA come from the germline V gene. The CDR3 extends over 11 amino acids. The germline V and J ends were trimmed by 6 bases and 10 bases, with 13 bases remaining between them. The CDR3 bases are TGCAGCGTGCTCGCCCCTGGAGAGCAGTTCTTC. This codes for CSVLAPGEQFF.

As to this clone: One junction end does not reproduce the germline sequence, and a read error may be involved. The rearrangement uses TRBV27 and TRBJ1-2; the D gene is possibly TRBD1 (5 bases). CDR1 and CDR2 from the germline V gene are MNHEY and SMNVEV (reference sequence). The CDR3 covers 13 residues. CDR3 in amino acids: CVSRDRGDYGYTF. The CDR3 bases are TGTGTCAGCAGGGACCGAGGGGACTATGGCTACACCTTC.

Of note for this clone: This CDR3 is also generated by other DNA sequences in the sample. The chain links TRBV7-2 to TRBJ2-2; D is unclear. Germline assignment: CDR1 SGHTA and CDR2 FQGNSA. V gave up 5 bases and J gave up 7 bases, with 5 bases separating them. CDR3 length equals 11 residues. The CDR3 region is CASSLVGELFF. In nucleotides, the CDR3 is TGTGCCAGCAGCCTTGTCGGGGAGCTGTTTTTT.

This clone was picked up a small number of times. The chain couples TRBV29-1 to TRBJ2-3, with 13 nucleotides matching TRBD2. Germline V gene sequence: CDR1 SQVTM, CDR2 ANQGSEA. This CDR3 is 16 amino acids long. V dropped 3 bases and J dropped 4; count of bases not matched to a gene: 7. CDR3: CSVDTSGRGHPDTQYF. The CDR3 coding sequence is TGCAGCGTTGACACTAGCGGGAGGGGGCACCCAGATACGCAGTATTTT.

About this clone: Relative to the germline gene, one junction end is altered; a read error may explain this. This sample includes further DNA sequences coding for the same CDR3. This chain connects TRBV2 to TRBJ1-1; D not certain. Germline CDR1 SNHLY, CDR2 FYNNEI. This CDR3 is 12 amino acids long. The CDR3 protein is CASRWGDTEAFF. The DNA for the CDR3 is TGTGCCAGCAGATGGGGAGACACTGAAGCCTTCTTT.